This T cell receptor beta chain was obtained from a study of T-cell memory formation after mild COVID-19 (dated by TCRdb to the early 2020s). Regarding the study in general: TCR sequence clusters from the two donors were found to be largely donor specific. In a couple of donors, T-cell clones that expanded and contracted after mild COVID-19 were tracked by sequencing TCRalpha and TCRbeta repertoires over time. Two young, previously healthy adult volunteers, one female and one male, were included in the cohort.

Trimming removed 1 base from V and 2 bases from J, leaving 11 bases between the germline ends. Its CDR3 holds 15 amino acids, cysteine through phenylalanine. Just CDR3 DNA is preserved here, 45 bases in frame from base 1. In the germline V gene (reference sequence), CDR1 corresponds to SEHNR and CDR2 to FQNEAQ. Ficoll-Paque density gradient centrifugation was the method used to isolate PBMCs. Study-wide findings and limitations: Some responding clones were detected in pre-infection memory, suggesting pre-existing cross-reactive memory T cells joined the SARS-CoV-2 response. Contracting CD4+ clones appeared mostly in the CM and EM memory subsets, whereas CD8+ clones were enriched in EMRA. SARS-CoV-2 specificity was not confirmed for the second-wave clones peaking on day 37. Clones that contracted from day 15 to 85 showed balanced CD4/CD8 phenotypes, whereas a second wave of clones that expanded from day 15 to 37 leaned towards CD4+. The study included only a couple of mild cases, and larger cohorts that include severe cases with pre-infection samples were judged to be necessary.

TCRdb records Illumina NovaSeq 6000 as the sequencer. TCRalpha and TCRbeta cDNA libraries were constructed by 5'RACE with constant-segment primers, with sample barcodes and unique molecular identifiers being introduced. Trizol reagent was used to extract RNA from every sample. Library amplification was performed in two PCR steps, and a second sample barcode and Illumina TruSeq adapters were introduced in the second step. The libraries were sequenced on an Illumina NovaSeq using 2 x 150 bp paired-end reads. As for how the authors treated the data: Demultiplexing of reads and collapsing into UMI-guided consensus sequences were performed with migec v1.2.7. Using mixcr v2.1.11, UMI consensuses were aligned to TRA and TRB V and J templates and then assembled into clonotypes. A clonotype was counted as expanded or contracted only if both edgeR and NoisET called the change significant, with noise models trained on biological replicates. edgeR calls used a false discovery rate-adjusted p below 0.01 and a log2 fold-change threshold of 1. As an exploratory analysis of dynamics, max-normalized trajectories of the 1000 most abundant clonotypes were examined by PCA with hierarchical clustering. Each responding clone was given a CD4 or CD8 phenotype based on the CD4+ and CD8+ repertoires, which had been sequenced separately. TCRdb ran its own pipeline on the public reads, namely fastp trimming at Q25 and MiXCR clone calling, and kept in-frame beta chains. Records with the same CDR3 protein are collapsed into one entry carrying the most frequent genes and DNA. These V and J calls are TCRdb output, not the study's own analysis. The sample profile shows around 200,000 distinct CDR3 sequences; 9% to 10% of them were found once. 3.5% to 4% of the sample is in the top ten clones.

This clonotype came up a few times. The clone's antigen remains unknown. No much larger clone exists at a distance of one base, and base qualities are not known. The source material was PBMCs or a T cell subset sorted from them (not recorded which). The clonotype originates from a man between 18 and 35 years old who had mild COVID-19 (a few samples of this study predate the infection). The sample titles of this study are shuffled in the database, so cell type and time point are left out; the donor was told from shared clones. The chain couples TRBV7-9 to TRBJ1-2; possibly the D gene is TRBD1, per 5 matching bases. CDR3 reads: CASSLGIAGNYGYTF. The DNA sequence is as follows: TGTGCCAGCAGCTTAGGTATCGCAGGGAACTATGGCTACACCTTC.